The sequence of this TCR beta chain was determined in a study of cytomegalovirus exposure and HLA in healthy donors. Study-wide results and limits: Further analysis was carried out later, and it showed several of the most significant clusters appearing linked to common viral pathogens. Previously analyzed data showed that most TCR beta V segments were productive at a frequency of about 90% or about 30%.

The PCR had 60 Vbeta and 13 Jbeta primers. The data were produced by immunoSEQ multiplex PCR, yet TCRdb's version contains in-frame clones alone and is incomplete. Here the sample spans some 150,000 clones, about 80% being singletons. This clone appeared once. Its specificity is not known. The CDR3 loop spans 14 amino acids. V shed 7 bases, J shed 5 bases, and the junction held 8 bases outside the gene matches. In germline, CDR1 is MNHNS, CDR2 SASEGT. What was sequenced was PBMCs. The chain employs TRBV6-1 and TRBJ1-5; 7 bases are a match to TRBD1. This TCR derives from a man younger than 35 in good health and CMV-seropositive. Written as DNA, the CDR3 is TGTGCCAGCACTTTGCCAGGGGGGTATCAGCCCCAGCATTTT. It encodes CASTLPGGYQPQHF.